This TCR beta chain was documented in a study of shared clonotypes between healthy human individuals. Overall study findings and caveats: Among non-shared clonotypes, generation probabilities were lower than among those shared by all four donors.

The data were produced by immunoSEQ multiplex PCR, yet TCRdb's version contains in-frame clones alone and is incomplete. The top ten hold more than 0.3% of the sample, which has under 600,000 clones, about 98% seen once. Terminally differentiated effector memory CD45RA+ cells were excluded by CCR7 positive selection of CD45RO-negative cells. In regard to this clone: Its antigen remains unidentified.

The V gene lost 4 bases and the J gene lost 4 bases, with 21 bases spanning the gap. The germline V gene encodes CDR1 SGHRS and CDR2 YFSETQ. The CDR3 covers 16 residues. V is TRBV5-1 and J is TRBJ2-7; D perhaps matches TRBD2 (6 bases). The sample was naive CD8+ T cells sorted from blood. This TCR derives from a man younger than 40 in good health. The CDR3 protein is CASSRDAGPTTYEQYF. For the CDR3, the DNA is TGCGCCAGCAGCAGAGATGCGGGACCGACTACGTACGAGCAGTACTTC. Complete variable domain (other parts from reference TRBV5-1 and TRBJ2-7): KAGVTQTPRYLIKTRGQQVTLSCSPISGHRSVSWYQQTPGQGLQFLFEYFSETQRNKGNFPGRFSGRQFSNSRSEMNVSTLELGDSALYLCASSRDAGPTTYEQYFGPGTRLTVT.